The present TCR beta chain was sequenced within a study of metastatic and nonmetastatic thyroid tumors. Study overall: For malignant and benign thyroid patients, tumor or nodule tissue and blood were the sources whose repertoires were compared. General observations from the study: Reported TCR beta diversity, measured in blood and tumor, was significantly higher for malignant thyroid tumors than for benign nodules.

This clone was seen repeatedly, ten times or more. The antigen remains undetermined. Methods used by the authors: A distant-metastasis classifier for papillary thyroid cancer was built using CDR3 differences across clinicopathological groups. TCRdb reanalyzed the PCR reads with MiXCR. TCRdb's processing, not the authors', yielded these V and J calls. The sample contains about 24,000 clones, around 18% of which appear only once. All patients were untreated before thyroid surgery. Per the germline V gene, CDR1 is SGHRS and CDR2 is YFSETQ. V shed 4 bases and J shed 0 bases, with 16 bases lying between them. The CDR3 is 16 residues long.

The chain uses TRBV5-1 and TRBJ1-1; unclear D gene. The sequence was obtained from a male donor with papillary thyroid cancer or a benign thyroid nodule (not recorded which). Some clones in this sample may be carry-over from other donors' samples. The sequencing input was adjacent normal tissue. The CDR3 loop is CASSRLGGYLNTEAFF. In DNA form, the CDR3 reads TGCGCCAGCAGCCGGCTAGGCGGTTACCTGAACACTGAAGCTTTCTTT.